These T cell receptor beta chains were read from a single sample in a study of blood T cell repertoires in COVID-19. Clones were sequenced by immunoSEQ multiplex PCR, and TCRdb holds only the in-frame ones, with some missing. This table has about 130,000 clones, 74% appearing once. Sequences were obtained from peripheral blood. The receptors here all came from a man in his sixties with acute or convalescent COVID-19. Both conserved end residues are part of each CDR3. Fields, in order: J gene, D gene, V gene, clone size, CDR3 DNA, CDR3 protein. D genes are given only for firm matches. Some rows have no size entry. The others give once, few or many, or a class for an expanded clone.

TRBJ2-7	.	TRBV5-4	few	TGTGCCAGCAGCTGGTCAGGGTCCCCCCCCTACGAGCAGTACTTC	CASSWSGSPPYEQYF
TRBJ1-4	TRBD1	TRBV7-2	few	TGTGCCAGCAGCTCACAGGGGCACCAGAGGGAAAAACTGTTTTTT	CASSSQGHQREKLFF
TRBJ1-2	.	TRBV29-1	.	TGCAGCGTTGTTCACACTAATCGATATGGCTACACCTTC	CSVVHTNRYGYTF
TRBJ1-2	.	TRBV20-1	.	TGCAGTGCTAGTCCTTTGCTAGAAGGCTACACCTTC	CSASPLLEGYTF
TRBJ2-1	TRBD2	TRBV30	once	TGTGCCTGGAGGGAAGGACTAGCGGGGGTCAATGAGCAGTTCTTC	CAWREGLAGVNEQFF
TRBJ2-5	.	TRBV29-1	once	TGCAGCGTTGTACCAGGGGAAAAGACCCAGTACTTC	CSVVPGEKTQYF
TRBJ2-7	.	TRBV24-1	.	TGTGCCACCAGTGACAGAACCTACGAGCAGTACTTC	CATSDRTYEQYF
TRBJ1-1	.	TRBV6-1	once	TGTGCCAGCAGTGACCAGAGGAGAGCGTACACTGAAGCTTTCTTT	CASSDQRRAYTEAFF
TRBJ2-7	TRBD2	TRBV6-6	.	TGTGCCAGCAGCCGACAACCGGGACTAGCGGGTTACTACGAGCAGTACTTC	CASSRQPGLAGYYEQYF
TRBJ2-2	TRBD2	TRBV9	.	TGTGCCAGCAGCGTTTCTAGCGGGACTAACCTTGGGGGCACCGGGGAGCTGTTTTTT	CASSVSSGTNLGGTGELFF
TRBJ2-5	.	TRBV2	.	TGTGCCAGCAGAGTGGCGGCTCAAGAGACCCAGTACTTC	CASRVAAQETQYF
TRBJ2-1	.	TRBV24-1	.	TGTGCCACCAGTGATAGTCCGACAGATGAGCAGTTCTTC	CATSDSPTDEQFF
TRBJ2-6	TRBD2	TRBV5-4	.	TGTGCCAGCAGCCTTAGCGGGGGGGGCACCGGGGCCAACGTCCTGACTTTC	CASSLSGGGTGANVLTF
TRBJ2-1	.	TRBV5-1	.	TGCGCCAGCAGTTCTGGGGCTAGCGCATACAATGAGCAGTTCTTC	CASSSGASAYNEQFF
TRBJ2-5	TRBD2	TRBV19	.	TGTGCCAGTAGTAAGACCCGACTAGCGGGATACCAAGAGACCCAGTACTTC	CASSKTRLAGYQETQYF
TRBJ2-3	TRBD2	TRBV24-1	.	TGTGCCACCAGTGATTGGGGGACTATGCAGTATTTT	CATSDWGTMQYF
TRBJ2-5	.	TRBV5-1	.	TGCGCCAGCAGCCGCCAGGGTGAGACCCAGTACTTC	CASSRQGETQYF
TRBJ1-6	.	TRBV30	.	TGTGCCTGGAGTGGCGGGGGGCGCATAAATTCACCCCTCCACTTT	CAWSGGGRINSPLHF
TRBJ2-7	TRBD2	TRBV4-1	few	TGCGCCAGCAGCCACCAGACTAGCGGGAACTACGAGCAGTACTTC	CASSHQTSGNYEQYF
TRBJ1-2	.	TRBV12-5	.	TGTGCTAGTGGTTCTGGGGCTATAAACTATGGCTACACCTTC	CASGSGAINYGYTF
TRBJ1-1	.	TRBV27	.	TGTGCCAGCAGTGTACGGGTCGGAGCTGAAGCTTTCTTT	CASSVRVGAEAFF
TRBJ2-3	TRBD2	TRBV24-1	.	TGTGCCACCAAAGCTAGCGGGAGGGTCCCAGATACGCAGTATTTT	CATKASGRVPDTQYF
TRBJ1-2	.	TRBV7-8	.	TGTGCCAGCAGCCCCCGGACAGCCGGACCTTATGGCTACACCTTC	CASSPRTAGPYGYTF
TRBJ2-5	.	TRBV20-1	.	TGCAGTGCTAGTAAACAGAGCCAAGAGACCCAGTACTTC	CSASKQSQETQYF
TRBJ1-1	.	TRBV19	.	TGTGCCAGTAGTTACGCGGCCATGACTGAAGCTTTCTTT	CASSYAAMTEAFF
TRBJ2-1	TRBD2	TRBV29-1	few	TGCAGCGTTGAACTAGCGGGGGGTTTATACGGGTTTTATGTATCCAATGAGCAGTTCTTC	CSVELAGGLYGFYVSNEQFF
TRBJ1-4	.	TRBV2	few	TGTGCCAGCAGTGAAGGGGCAGGGTTGGAAAAACTGTTTTTT	CASSEGAGLEKLFF